These 29 T cell receptor beta chains were sequenced from one sample in a study of technical replicates of blood from several donors. TCRdb's table, derived via immunoSEQ multiplex PCR, lists solely in-frame clones and lacks some. The sample includes around 92,000 clones, more than 90% of them seen just once. Sequences were obtained from T cells isolated from PBMCs. Receptor source: a human donor in good health.

The J gene is TRBJ2-3, the V gene TRBV7-6; 10 bases are shared with TRBD2. Unmatched junction bases numbered 1, after V lost 1 base and J lost 3 bases. CDR3 length: 15 amino acids. CDR1 and CDR2 from the germline V gene are SGHVS and FNYEAQ. The CDR3 sequence: CASSLVGLATDTQYF. The CDR3 coding sequence is TGTGCCAGCAGCTTAGTGGGACTAGCGACAGATACGCAGTATTTT. Variable domain in full (rest from reference TRBV7-6 and TRBJ2-3): GAGVSQSPRYKVTKRGQDVALRCDPISGHVSLYWYRQALGQGPEFLTYFNYEAQQDKSGLPNDRFSAERPEGSISTLTIQRTEQRDSAMYRCASSLVGLATDTQYFGPGTRLTVL.

V is TRBV2 and J is TRBJ1-2, with 8 bases lining up with TRBD1. The CDR3 spans 14 residues. Germline loops: CDR1 SNHLY, CDR2 FYNNEI. V shed 4 bases, J shed 6 bases, and the junction held 7 bases outside the gene matches. The DNA of the CDR3 is TGTGCCAGCAGTGCCCGACAGGGGTGGGATGGCTACACCTTC. Its translation is CASSARQGWDGYTF.

The chain links TRBV9 to TRBJ1-6, with TRBD1 as a possible D gene (6 bases). CDR1 and CDR2 from the germline V gene are SGDLS and YYNGEE. The CDR3 spans 15 residues. With 0 bases removed from V and 9 bases from J, the gap between germline ends came to 13 bases. The CDR3 spells CASSVEGRGISPLHF. The CDR3 bases are TGTGCCAGCAGCGTAGAAGGCAGGGGTATTTCACCCCTCCACTTT.

The chain joins TRBV15 to TRBJ2-1; possibly TRBD2 for D (6 bases). V lost 0 bases and J 9 bases, leaving 12 bases between the germline ends. The CDR3 has 14 residues. Germline V gene lookup returns CDR1 LNHNV and CDR2 YYDKDF (reference sequence). CDR3 nucleotides: TGTGCCACCAGCAGAGATTGGCGGGAAGGTGAGCAGTTCTTC. Its protein is CATSRDWREGEQFF.

V usage is TRBV14 and J usage is TRBJ2-1; 8 bases fit TRBD2. The V and J ends lost 6 bases and 9 bases, in that order; junction bases with no gene match: 10. CDR3 length equals 14 residues. Germline-derived CDR1 and CDR2 are SGHDN and FVKESK. As DNA, the CDR3 is TGTGCCAGCAGTCAACGGGGGGGCCTTGGTGAGCAGTTCTTC. This encodes CASSQRGGLGEQFF.

This chain joins TRBV11-2 and TRBJ2-7; 11 bases match TRBD2. The ends lost 5 bases at V and 4 bases at J; junction bases unmatched: 10. The CDR3 runs 16 residues. Germline V gives CDR1 SGHAT, CDR2 FQNNGV. CDR3 in DNA: TGTGCCAGCAGCCAAAGTCGACTAGCGGGAACATACGAGCAGTACTTC. This sequence encodes CASSQSRLAGTYEQYF. The full variable domain, in which reference TRBV11-2 and TRBJ2-7 provide the parts outside the CDR3, is EAGVAQSPRYKIIEKRQSVAFWCNPISGHATLYWYQQILGQGPKLLIQFQNNGVVDDSQLPKDRFSAERLKGVDSTLKIQPAKLEDSAVYLCASSQSRLAGTYEQYFGPGTRLTVT.

This clone was counted once. This chain connects TRBV2 to TRBJ2-7, with 15 bases aligning to TRBD2. Germline lookup yields CDR1 SNHLY and CDR2 FYNNEI. The CDR3 covers 14 residues. The trim removed 7 bases at V and 7 bases at J, leaving 5 bases unmatched. The CDR3 bases are TGTGCCAGCACCCGGACTAGCGGGAGGGTGGAGCAGTACTTC. Translation: CASTRTSGRVEQYF.

V and J are TRBV5-1 and TRBJ2-1; 8 bases align to TRBD2. This CDR3 region has 16 residues. V trimming: 3 bases; J trimming: 3 bases; junction bases outside the gene matches: 8. Germline V gene data show CDR1 as SGHRS and CDR2 as YFSETQ. Here the CDR3 DNA reads TGCGCCAGCAGCTACAAAGCGGGAGAGGGCTACAATGAGCAGTTCTTC. Translating it yields CASSYKAGEGYNEQFF. The whole variable domain, filled in from reference TRBV5-1 and TRBJ2-1, reads KAGVTQTPRYLIKTRGQQVTLSCSPISGHRSVSWYQQTPGQGLQFLFEYFSETQRNKGNFPGRFSGRQFSNSRSEMNVSTLELGDSALYLCASSYKAGEGYNEQFFGPGTRLTVL.

The rearrangement joins TRBV28 to TRBJ2-7; TRBD1 matches 7 bases. The CDR3 contains 18 residues. Trimming removed 1 base from V and 2 bases from J; junction bases left unmatched: 14. CDR1 MDHEN and CDR2 SYDVKM come from the germline V gene. CDR3 sequence reads: CASSLLRARQGRTYEQYF. The CDR3 DNA follows: TGTGCCAGCAGTTTATTGCGTGCCCGACAGGGCCGCACCTACGAGCAGTACTTC.

This clone has only one observation. The chain joins TRBV15 to TRBJ1-1, with 12 bases matching TRBD1. CDR1 and CDR2 from the germline V gene are LNHNV and YYDKDF (reference sequence). The CDR3 is 16 residues long. V lost 1 base and J lost 11; bases outside the gene matches: 11. CDR3 protein: CATSRAGQGALGRAFF. The CDR3 nucleotides are TGTGCCACCAGCAGAGCGGGACAGGGGGCGCTCGGTAGGGCTTTCTTT.

The chain links TRBV27 to TRBJ2-5; 7 bases fit TRBD2. Germline V gene lookup returns CDR1 MNHEY and CDR2 SMNVEV (reference sequence). The CDR3 consists of 19 residues. With V trimmed by 0 bases and J by 4 bases, 17 bases remained unmatched. The CDR3 region is CASSLSVRQRGVKGETQYF. The CDR3 bases are TGTGCCAGCAGTTTATCGGTTCGCCAGCGGGGTGTTAAGGGAGAGACCCAGTACTTC.

The chain combines TRBV6-6 with TRBJ1-3; D unclear. The CDR3 covers 13 residues. Germline V gives CDR1 MNHNY, CDR2 SVGAGI (reference sequence). V lost 7 bases to trimming and J lost 1 base, with 8 bases between them. CDR3 nucleotides: TGTGCCAGCATTCCCTTGTCTGGAAACACCATATATTTT. This codes for CASIPLSGNTIYF.

This clone was counted a few times. V is TRBV9 and J is TRBJ1-3; 9 nucleotides match TRBD1. The germline V gene encodes CDR1 SGDLS and CDR2 YYNGEE. V gave up 4 bases and J gave up 7 bases; unmatched junction bases: 6. The CDR3 runs 14 residues. CDR3 loop: CASSSRTGENTIYF. CDR3 DNA sequence: TGTGCCAGCAGCTCCAGGACAGGGGAGAACACCATATATTTT. Looking up the rest from reference TRBV9 and TRBJ1-3 gives the full variable domain: DSGVTQTPKHLITATGQRVTLRCSPRSGDLSVYWYQQSLDQGLQFLIQYYNGEERAKGNILERFSAQQFPDLHSELNLSSLELGDSALYFCASSSRTGENTIYFGEGSWLTVV.

A single count supports this clone. The V and J genes are TRBV6-1 and TRBJ2-5, with a possible D match to TRBD1 (6 bases). CDR1 and CDR2 from the germline V gene are MNHNS and SASEGT. Trimming stripped 6 bases from V and 5 bases from J, with 19 bases between. CDR3 length: 15 residues. The CDR3 sequence is CASRASRVQGETQYF. The CDR3 DNA follows: TGTGCCAGCAGGGCTTCGCGGGTCCAGGGGGAGACCCAGTACTTC.

The V call is TRBV7-2, the J call TRBJ2-7, with TRBD2 matching 7 bases. The trim removed 5 bases at V and 2 bases at J, leaving 9 bases unmatched. Germline values: CDR1 SGHTA, CDR2 FQGNSA. The CDR3 has 15 residues. Here the CDR3 reads CASSPPGLTTYEQYF. The DNA for the CDR3 is TGTGCCAGCAGCCCGCCGGGACTAACCACCTACGAGCAGTACTTC.

The chain combines TRBV5-5 with TRBJ2-5; 7 nucleotides agree with TRBD2. This CDR3 comprises 16 residues. Germline V gene lookup returns CDR1 SGHKS and CDR2 YYEKEE (reference sequence). Germline trimming cut 5 bases from V and 3 bases from J; bases unmatched to any gene: 13. Here the CDR3 DNA reads TGTGCCAGCAGGCGGGACCTAGGACTAGGGGAAGAGACCCAGTACTTC. This sequence encodes CASRRDLGLGEETQYF.

V and J are TRBV5-1 and TRBJ2-7; 7 nucleotides align to TRBD2. Germline loops: CDR1 SGHRS, CDR2 YFSETQ. The CDR3 covers 15 residues. V was clipped by 4 bases and J by 1 base; unmatched bases: 8. CDR3 coding DNA: TGCGCCAGCAGCGGAGGGTACGGGGGGTCCTACGAGCAGTACTTC. Translated: CASSGGYGGSYEQYF.

This rearrangement joins TRBV7-9 to TRBJ1-1; no firm D call. The germline CDR1 and CDR2 sequences are SEHNR and FQNEAQ (reference sequence). V dropped 5 bases and J dropped 0 bases, with 13 bases sitting between them. The CDR3 has 15 amino acids. This chain's CDR3 is CASSPIGEVNTEAFF. The CDR3 nucleotides read TGTGCCAGCAGCCCCATCGGGGAGGTGAACACTGAAGCTTTCTTT.

The V and J genes are TRBV7-6 and TRBJ2-3, with 8 positions matching TRBD2. Looked up from germline, CDR1 is SGHVS and CDR2 is FNYEAQ. With 5 bases clipped from V and 5 bases from J, the junction kept 9 bases outside the gene matches. The CDR3 is 15 residues long. The DNA of the CDR3 is TGTGCCAGCAGCCGTAGCGGGGATGCTGGAGATACGCAGTATTTT. Its protein is CASSRSGDAGDTQYF.

V and J are TRBV7-2 and TRBJ1-5; tentative D call: TRBD1 (5 bases). Trimming cost V 2 bases and J 0 bases, with 17 bases left between them. The CDR3 contains 18 residues. From germline, CDR1 is SGHTA and CDR2 FQGNSA. In DNA form, the CDR3 reads TGTGCCAGCAGCTTAAGGGTTCGGGACGGGGGTAGCAATCAGCCCCAGCATTTT. This codes for CASSLRVRDGGSNQPQHF.

The rearrangement uses TRBV5-1 and TRBJ2-7, with 9 bases fitting TRBD2. V was pared by 0 bases and J by 3 bases, with 19 bases of the junction left unmatched. Germline V CDR1 and CDR2: SGHRS, YFSETQ. The CDR3 runs 20 residues. CDR3 in amino acids: CASSLVGIPGAGGHFYEQYF. The CDR3 DNA reads TGCGCCAGCAGCTTGGTTGGGATCCCTGGGGCGGGAGGGCACTTCTACGAGCAGTACTTC.

The J gene is TRBJ2-2, the V gene TRBV29-1; D is perhaps TRBD2 (6 bases). Germline values: CDR1 SQVTM, CDR2 ANQGSEA. V was pared by 1 base and J by 3 bases, with 12 bases between. This CDR3 comprises 15 residues. The CDR3 DNA sequence: TGCAGCGTTGAAGTGGCTAGCGTGTACACCGGGGAGCTGTTTTTT. Translated: CSVEVASVYTGELFF.

The rearrangement uses TRBV6-1 and TRBJ2-7, with D hard to call. This CDR3 comprises 15 residues. The V gene's germline CDR1 is MNHNS and CDR2 SASEGT. V lost 7 bases, J lost 4 bases, and 20 bases lay in between. The CDR3 nucleotides read TGTGCCAGCACCTGGAGCACCACTGGGTTTTACGAGCAGTACTTC. Translating it yields CASTWSTTGFYEQYF.

The DNA of the CDR3 is TGTGCCAGCAACACACCCACACCGGGGGGTTCCTACGAGCAGTACTTC. This codes for CASNTPTPGGSYEQYF. V and J are TRBV28 and TRBJ2-7; the match to TRBD2 covers 7 bases. Germline trimming cut 7 bases from V and 1 base from J; bases unmatched to any gene: 13. The CDR3 length is 16 residues. Germline lookup yields CDR1 MDHEN and CDR2 SYDVKM. Together with reference TRBV28 and TRBJ2-7, the CDR3 gives the full variable domain: DVKVTQSSRYLVKRTGEKVFLECVQDMDHENMFWYRQDPGLGLRLIYFSYDVKMKEKGDIPEGYSVSREKKERFSLILESASTNQTSMYLCASNTPTPGGSYEQYFGPGTRLTVT.

This rearrangement joins TRBV5-1 to TRBJ1-4; the D is unclear. Trimming left V 2 bases short and J 4 bases short, with 9 bases between. Looked up from germline, CDR1 is SGHRS and CDR2 is YFSETQ. CDR3 size: 14 residues. CDR3 bases: TGCGCCAGCAGCTTTGGCATCAATAATGAAAAACTGTTTTTT. This sequence encodes CASSFGINNEKLFF.

J is TRBJ2-1 and V is TRBV5-1, with TRBD2 matching over 10 bases. The J segment lost 3 bases and the V segment lost 7 bases, leaving 4 bases of the junction unmatched. The CDR3 length is 14 residues. Germline-derived CDR1 and CDR2 are SGHRS and YFSETQ. DNA for the CDR3: TGCGCCAGCCAAACTAGCGGGATCTACAATGAGCAGTTCTTC. It translates to CASQTSGIYNEQFF.

V and J are TRBV27 and TRBJ2-1; D perhaps matches TRBD1 (6 bases). CDR1 and CDR2 from the germline V gene are MNHEY and SMNVEV (reference sequence). This CDR3 has 14 amino acids. V was clipped by 6 bases and J by 5 bases, with 14 bases between them. DNA of the CDR3: TGTGCCAGCAGAGGGGGTGGGGTAAACAATGAGCAGTTCTTC. Its translation is CASRGGGVNNEQFF.

This sequence joins TRBV19 and TRBJ1-2, with TRBD1 identical over 7 bases. CDR1 and CDR2 from the germline V gene are LNHDA and SQIVND (reference sequence). This CDR3 spans 15 amino acids. J gave up 2 bases and V 5 bases, and 8 bases lay outside the gene matches. This CDR3 reads CASSEYQGENYGYTF. The CDR3 DNA reads TGTGCCAGTAGTGAATACCAGGGGGAGAACTATGGCTACACCTTC.

The V call is TRBV7-9, the J call TRBJ1-6; 7 bases are shared with TRBD1. The J segment lost 10 bases and the V segment lost 3 bases, leaving 6 bases of the junction unmatched. CDR3 size: 14 residues. From germline, CDR1 is SEHNR and CDR2 FQNEAQ (reference sequence). CDR3 coding DNA: TGTGCCAGCAGCTTGATCAGGGGGTGGTCACCCCTCCACTTT. It translates to CASSLIRGWSPLHF.